The present T cell receptor (beta chain) was sequenced within a study of T cell responses to AZD1222 COVID-19 vaccine. From germline, CDR1 is GTSNPN and CDR2 SVGIG (reference sequence). The CDR3 sequence is 13 residues long. V lost 2 bases and J lost 7, with 12 bases in between. With respect to this clone: Its antigen is unidentified.

Generated by immunoSEQ multiplex PCR, the TCRdb table keeps only in-frame clones and is missing some. The table lists 80,000 to 90,000 clones, 85% to 90% of them singletons. Points from the study as a whole: CD4 TCRs covered the whole spike, strongest at regions 160-218 and 743-854. Donor demographics were predominantly white British with a female majority; clonal diversity may be underestimated.

The sequencing here drew on peripheral blood, taken 28 days after the second AZD1222 dose. This TCR was sampled from an adult who received the AZD1222 COVID-19 vaccine. The V gene is TRBV30, the J gene TRBJ1-3; TRBD1 might be the D (5 bases). The CDR3 sequence is CAWSRGLINTIYF. The CDR3 region has the DNA TGTGCCTGGAGTAGGGGTTTAATCAACACCATATATTTT.